These 15 T cell receptor beta chains came from one sample sequenced in a study of CD8+ T cells in alopecia areata. RNA extraction and reverse transcription yielded cDNA as sequencing template. TCRdb keeps only in-frame clones here, not all; method: immunoSEQ multiplex PCR. The repertoire holds roughly 140,000 clones, with 45% to 55% as singletons. The starting material was CD8+ T cells sorted from blood, obtained at week 0. These receptors originate from a human donor with alopecia areata.

CDR3 nucleotides: TGTGCCAGCAGCCCTAATGCGGGTCTCCGAACTAATTCACCCCTCCACTTT. Residues: CASSPNAGLRTNSPLHF. This sequence joins TRBV7-9 and TRBJ1-6; the D is unclear. CDR1 and CDR2 (germline): SEHNR, FQNEAQ (reference sequence). The V end lost 5 bases, the J end lost 6 bases, and 20 bases lay between the germline ends. This CDR3 is built from 17 residues. Supplemented by reference TRBV7-9 and TRBJ1-6, the full variable domain reads DTGVSQNPRHKITKRGQNVTFRCDPISEHNRLYWYRQTLGQGPEFLTYFQNEAQLEKSRLLSDRFSAERPKGSFSTLEIQRTEQGDSAMYLCASSPNAGLRTNSPLHFGNGTRLTVT.

In its sample, this clone was seen a few times. The chain carries TRBV19 and TRBJ1-5; TRBD1 might be the D (5 bases). V shed 1 base and J shed 6 bases, with 13 bases lying between them. CDR3 size: 15 residues. Germline CDR1 is LNHDA and CDR2 is SQIVND (reference sequence). For the CDR3, the DNA is TGTGCCAGTAGTATAGCTCAGGGACGGAGTCAGCCCCAGCATTTT. This translates into CASSIAQGRSQPQHF.

This clone was recorded a few times. Other DNA sequences within the sample encode an identical CDR3. The CDR3 bases are TGTGCCAGCAGTTGGGACAGGGGGACTGAAGCTTTCTTT. It codes for CASSWDRGTEAFF. The rearrangement links TRBV5-6 to TRBJ1-1; 11 bases agree with TRBD1. The CDR3 length is 13 residues. Unmatched junction bases numbered 2, after V lost 5 bases and J lost 5 bases. The germline CDR1 and CDR2 sequences are SGHDT and YYEEEE.

This clone was picked up a small number of times. The chain carries TRBV28 and TRBJ2-1; 8 bases are a match to TRBD1. CDR1 is MDHEN, CDR2 SYDVKM, per germline. The CDR3 spans 16 residues. V shed 6 bases and J 7 bases; nucleotides not matched to a gene: 14. Here the CDR3 reads CASSMTGAMGFNEQFF. The CDR3 bases are TGTGCCAGCAGCATGACAGGGGCGATGGGTTTTAATGAGCAGTTCTTC.

The chain combines TRBV7-9 with TRBJ2-3; 9 nucleotides agree with TRBD2. Per the germline V gene, CDR1 is SEHNR and CDR2 is FQNEAQ (reference sequence). This CDR3 has 16 amino acids. V trimming: 6 bases; J trimming: 1 base; junction bases outside the gene matches: 8. CDR3 sequence reads: CASRASAGGRTDTQYF. The CDR3 coding sequence is TGTGCCAGCAGAGCATCAGCGGGGGGCCGCACAGATACGCAGTATTTT.

The J gene is TRBJ2-7, the V gene TRBV29-1; D is ambiguous. V lost 4 bases, J lost 3 bases, and 13 bases lay in between. Germline V gene lookup returns CDR1 SQVTM and CDR2 ANQGSEA. CDR3 length equals 13 residues. CDR3 sequence reads: CSVVSEPYYEQYF. The CDR3 DNA is TGCAGCGTTGTTTCAGAACCGTACTACGAGCAGTACTTC.

The chain uses TRBV7-3 and TRBJ2-3; no definite D call. This CDR3 contains 14 residues. Germline values: CDR1 SGHTA, CDR2 FQGTGA. Trimming shortened V by 5 bases and J by 0 bases, and 9 bases separated the two germline ends. The CDR3 sequence: CASSPKLSTDTQYF. For the CDR3, the DNA is TGTGCCAGCAGCCCTAAACTAAGCACAGATACGCAGTATTTT.

The chain joins TRBV29-1 to TRBJ2-3, with 9 bases lining up with TRBD2. This CDR3 is 15 amino acids long. CDR1 SQVTM and CDR2 ANQGSEA come from the germline V gene. V shed 6 bases, J shed 1 base, and the junction held 8 bases outside the gene matches. CDR3 in DNA: TGCAGCGTGTTGAATGCGGGGGGGCGCACAGATACGCAGTATTTT. Translation: CSVLNAGGRTDTQYF.

The chain recombines TRBV20-1 with TRBJ2-7; D possibly corresponds to TRBD1 (6 bases). This CDR3 has 11 residues. Germline V gives CDR1 DFQATT, CDR2 SNEGSKA (reference sequence). The ends were cut back, 0 bases at V and 10 bases at J, with 10 bases in the middle. CDR3 in DNA: TGCAGTGCTAGAGAACAGGGAAACCAGTACTTC. Encoded protein: CSAREQGNQYF.

This sequence joins TRBV12-5 and TRBJ2-7; D gene ambiguous. Germline V gene data show CDR1 as LGHNT and CDR2 as FRNRAP. This CDR3 contains 12 residues. V gave up 6 bases and J gave up 7 bases, with 13 bases separating them. This CDR3 is CASGSAMREQYF. The CDR3 DNA sequence: TGTGCTAGTGGCTCTGCGATGCGGGAGCAGTACTTC.

This clone was observed a single time. The gene calls are TRBV25-1 and TRBJ2-3; D not resolved. CDR1 is MGHDK, CDR2 SYGVNS, per germline. The CDR3 has 15 amino acids. The V end was cut by 1 base, the J end by 0 bases, with 8 bases between. CDR3 DNA sequence: TGTGCCAGCAGTGAATGGCAGGCTAGCACAGATACGCAGTATTTT. Translated: CASSEWQASTDTQYF.

This clone was detected only a few times. The chain couples TRBV4-3 to TRBJ2-1; 7 nucleotides line up with TRBD2. This CDR3 contains 16 residues. Germline V CDR1 and CDR2: LGHNA, YSLEER. The trim removed 4 bases at V and 4 bases at J, leaving 10 bases unmatched. CDR3 sequence reads: CASSLEWGGRYNEQFF. The CDR3 DNA follows: TGCGCCAGCAGCCTAGAATGGGGGGGGAGGTACAATGAGCAGTTCTTC.

The rearrangement joins TRBV13 to TRBJ1-2; 11 bases map to TRBD1. Trimming at V came to 4 bases and at J to 2 bases, leaving 6 bases not matched to a gene. This CDR3 has 16 residues. Germline lookup yields CDR1 PRHDT and CDR2 FYEKMQ (reference sequence). The CDR3 loop reads CASSWGQGGTNYGYTF. CDR3 nucleotide sequence: TGTGCCAGCAGCTGGGGACAGGGGGGGACGAACTATGGCTACACCTTC. The complete variable domain, with remaining parts taken from reference TRBV13 and TRBJ1-2, reads AAGVIQSPRHLIKEKRETATLKCYPIPRHDTVYWYQQGPGQDPQFLISFYEKMQSDKGSIPDRFSAQQFSDYHSELNMSSLELGDSALYFCASSWGQGGTNYGYTFGSGTRLTVV.

Here the CDR3 reads CAWTREVTEAFF. The CDR3 coding sequence is TGTGCCTGGACCCGGGAGGTCACTGAAGCTTTCTTT. The V and J genes are TRBV30 and TRBJ1-1, with no clear D. Germline loops: CDR1 GTSNPN, CDR2 SVGIG (reference sequence). V was pared by 4 bases and J by 4 bases, with 10 bases between. The CDR3 is 12 residues long.

CDR3 protein: CSVGGHGPLEQYF. In DNA, the CDR3 is TGCAGCGTTGGGGGCCACGGCCCCCTGGAGCAGTACTTC. The genes are TRBV29-1 and TRBJ2-7; tentatively, D is TRBD1 (5 bases). This CDR3 region has 13 residues. V gave up 4 bases and J gave up 7 bases, with 17 bases separating them. CDR1 is SQVTM and CDR2 is ANQGSEA in the germline V gene.